A selection of T cell receptor beta chains follows, all from one sample in a study of blood T cell repertoires in COVID-19. Produced via immunoSEQ multiplex PCR; TCRdb's table is partial and in-frame only. The data show approximately 60,000 clones, 79% seen once. The sequenced sample was peripheral blood. These receptor sequences come from a woman aged 80 or older with active or convalescent COVID-19. Both conserved end residues are trimmed from each CDR3.

j_gene: TRBJ1-4
v_gene: TRBV19
CDR3aa: ASTQSGTGITGTNEKLF

j_gene: TRBJ2-3
v_gene: TRBV7-9
CDR3aa: ASSHRGAWDTQY

j_gene: TRBJ1-1
v_gene: TRBV3-1/TRBV3-2
CDR3aa: ASSQSDRGLNTEAF

j_gene: TRBJ2-2
v_gene: TRBV27
CDR3aa: ASSSGGELF

j_gene: TRBJ1-6
v_gene: TRBV11-2
CDR3aa: ASTQTGDSPLH

j_gene: TRBJ1-4
v_gene: TRBV12-5
CDR3aa: ASGSGQTATNEKLF

j_gene: TRBJ2-2
v_gene: TRBV5-6
CDR3aa: ASSWGSGSSSGELF

j_gene: TRBJ1-1
v_gene: TRBV9
CDR3aa: ASSGQGNTEAF

j_gene: TRBJ2-2
v_gene: TRBV7-3
CDR3aa: ASSLGTNTGELF

j_gene: TRBJ1-1
v_gene: TRBV6-5
CDR3aa: ASSWAKDTEAF

j_gene: TRBJ1-1
v_gene: TRBV9
CDR3aa: ASSVEGRNEAF

j_gene: TRBJ1-1
v_gene: TRBV5-1
CDR3aa: ASSLSGGLNTEAF

j_gene: TRBJ1-4
v_gene: TRBV3-1/TRBV3-2
CDR3aa: ASSQGLGQGNEKLF

j_gene: TRBJ1-3
v_gene: TRBV5-1
CDR3aa: ASSPQGVGGNTIY

j_gene: TRBJ1-1
v_gene: TRBV5-1
CDR3aa: ASSLGWGTSADREAF

j_gene: TRBJ1-2
v_gene: TRBV5-1
CDR3aa: ASSLDRGPVGYT

j_gene: TRBJ2-5
v_gene: TRBV7-2
CDR3aa: ASSRENGGTQY

j_gene: TRBJ2-5
v_gene: TRBV5-1
CDR3aa: ASSLLTGDETQY

j_gene: TRBJ1-5
v_gene: TRBV4-1
CDR3aa: ASSQTGLHQPQH

j_gene: TRBJ2-5
v_gene: TRBV20-1
CDR3aa: SAIQETQY

j_gene: TRBJ2-6
v_gene: TRBV3-1/TRBV3-2
CDR3aa: ASSQEQGTGANVLT

j_gene: TRBJ1-2
v_gene: TRBV4-1
CDR3aa: ASSQVWRPGGRGGYT

j_gene: TRBJ1-4
v_gene: TRBV9
CDR3aa: ASSPTGTNEKLF

j_gene: TRBJ2-3
v_gene: TRBV7-9
CDR3aa: ASRVETGPDTQY

j_gene: TRBJ1-2
v_gene: TRBV5-1
CDR3aa: ASSLDPSSYGYT

j_gene: TRBJ1-2
v_gene: TRBV7-8
CDR3aa: ASSLAGGFLNYGYT

j_gene: TRBJ1-2
v_gene: TRBV10-3
CDR3aa: AISEGGDYGYT

j_gene: TRBJ2-7
v_gene: TRBV11-2
CDR3aa: ASSSQIYEQY

j_gene: TRBJ1-1
v_gene: TRBV6-5
CDR3aa: ASTLRERRAF

j_gene: TRBJ2-3
v_gene: TRBV19
CDR3aa: ASSLRATSGGRTRTDTQY

j_gene: TRBJ1-2
v_gene: TRBV2
CDR3aa: ASSEADRFNYGYT

j_gene: TRBJ1-2
v_gene: TRBV11-2
CDR3aa: ASSFLSAVGYT

j_gene: TRBJ1-2
v_gene: TRBV13
CDR3aa: ASSPAPGQPNYGYT

j_gene: TRBJ2-2
v_gene: TRBV5-1
CDR3aa: ASSPSYTGELF

j_gene: TRBJ1-3
v_gene: TRBV30
CDR3aa: AWSVLAGRSGNTIY

j_gene: TRBJ2-1
v_gene: TRBV6-9
CDR3aa: ASRCSLRGLVYNEQF

j_gene: TRBJ1-2
v_gene: TRBV7-9
CDR3aa: ASSTRKELGGYT

j_gene: TRBJ2-1
v_gene: TRBV14
CDR3aa: ASSQTSGGYNEQF

j_gene: TRBJ1-1
v_gene: TRBV12-3/TRBV12-4
CDR3aa: ATSRGTEAF

j_gene: TRBJ1-2
v_gene: TRBV3-1/TRBV3-2
CDR3aa: ASSQAGGQSYGYT

j_gene: TRBJ2-3
v_gene: TRBV24-1
CDR3aa: ATSDQTGEVDTQY

j_gene: TRBJ2-7
v_gene: TRBV5-1
CDR3aa: ASTGTTADEQY

j_gene: TRBJ2-1
v_gene: TRBV12-5
CDR3aa: ASAGLAVYNEQF

j_gene: TRBJ1-1
v_gene: TRBV7-9
CDR3aa: ASSLGPYSWRNTEAF

j_gene: TRBJ1-3
v_gene: TRBV19
CDR3aa: ASSIRTRIGNTIY

j_gene: TRBJ2-5
v_gene: TRBV2
CDR3aa: ASRAIQETQY

j_gene: TRBJ2-1
v_gene: TRBV5-1
CDR3aa: ASSLGLAGSNEQF

j_gene: TRBJ2-2
v_gene: TRBV5-4
CDR3aa: ASSLAPGQGVGELF

j_gene: TRBJ2-3
v_gene: TRBV7-9
CDR3aa: ASRWGGRSTDTQY

j_gene: TRBJ2-2
v_gene: TRBV19
CDR3aa: ATKTGINTGELF

j_gene: TRBJ2-1
v_gene: TRBV5-1
CDR3aa: ASSLPSANEQF

j_gene: TRBJ2-1
v_gene: TRBV4-2
CDR3aa: ASSQDWGRDYNEQF

j_gene: TRBJ2-1
v_gene: TRBV5-1
CDR3aa: ASSLVSGRIYNEQF

j_gene: TRBJ2-5
v_gene: TRBV2
CDR3aa: ASIRAYQETQY

j_gene: TRBJ1-3
v_gene: TRBV9
CDR3aa: ASSATRSQGAFGNTIY

j_gene: TRBJ1-1
v_gene: TRBV6-2/TRBV6-3
CDR3aa: ASSRGTSGTEAF